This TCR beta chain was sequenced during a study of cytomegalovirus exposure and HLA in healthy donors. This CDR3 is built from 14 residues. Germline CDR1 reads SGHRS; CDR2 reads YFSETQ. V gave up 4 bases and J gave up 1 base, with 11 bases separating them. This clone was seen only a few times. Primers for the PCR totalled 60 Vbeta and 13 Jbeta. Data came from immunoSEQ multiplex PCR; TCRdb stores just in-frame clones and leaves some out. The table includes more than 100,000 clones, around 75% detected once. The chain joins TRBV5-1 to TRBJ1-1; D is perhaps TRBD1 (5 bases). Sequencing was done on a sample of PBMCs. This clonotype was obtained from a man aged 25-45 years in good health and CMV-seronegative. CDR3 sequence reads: CASSLGEWNTEAFF. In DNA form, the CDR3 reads TGCGCCAGCAGCCTGGGGGAGTGGAACACTGAAGCTTTCTTT.